This TCR beta chain is drawn from a study of cytomegalovirus exposure and HLA in healthy donors. Study background: Roughly 77 million unique TCRs from HLA-typed donors made up an early data release.

For this clone: Antigen unknown.

It was with 60 Vbeta and 13 Jbeta primers that the PCR ran. Data came from immunoSEQ multiplex PCR; TCRdb stores just in-frame clones and leaves some out. The sample includes under 200,000 clones, 60% to 80% of them seen just once. General study points: Later analysis placed DRB1 highest and HLA-C lowest in TCR association rates, which differed by HLA locus.

V lost 1 base and J lost 7, with 18 bases in between. Germline-derived CDR1 and CDR2 are SGHRS and YFSETQ. The CDR3 length is 16 residues. The sample taken for sequencing was PBMCs. The receptor comes from a man in his forties in good health and CMV-seronegative. This chain joins TRBV5-1 and TRBJ2-1; D is perhaps TRBD1 (5 bases). CDR3 DNA sequence: TGCGCCAGCAGCTTGCTTACAGGCGGCCTAGGGAATGAGCAGTTCTTC. Protein: CASSLLTGGLGNEQFF.